The rows below give T cell receptor beta chains drawn from one sample of a study of blood T cell repertoires in COVID-19. Profiling relied on immunoSEQ multiplex PCR, and the TCRdb table lists in-frame clones only, not all of them. The table shows 200,000 to 250,000 clones, with 80% occurring only once. Material: PBMCs or T cells enriched from blood (not recorded which). These receptor sequences come from a man aged 25 to 40 with acute COVID-19. Each CDR3 is given without its conserved first and last residue.

v_gene: TRBV11-2
j_gene: TRBJ2-5
CDR3aa: ASSIAGGQETQY

v_gene: TRBV30
j_gene: TRBJ1-6
CDR3aa: AWRQNSPLH

v_gene: TRBV6-5
j_gene: TRBJ2-5
CDR3aa: ASSSPSGTEETQY

v_gene: TRBV3-1/TRBV3-2
j_gene: TRBJ1-1
CDR3aa: ASSPVLGQGEDTEAF

v_gene: TRBV6-5
j_gene: TRBJ1-6
CDR3aa: ASSSSKNSPLH

v_gene: TRBV11-2
j_gene: TRBJ1-5
CDR3aa: ASSLDTGLWPQH

v_gene: TRBV5-1
j_gene: TRBJ2-1
CDR3aa: ASNPMDRDNNEQF

v_gene: TRBV19
j_gene: TRBJ1-2
CDR3aa: ASSSYRDSSGYGYT

v_gene: TRBV6-8
j_gene: TRBJ1-1
CDR3aa: ASSDETGDTEAF

v_gene: TRBV27
j_gene: TRBJ2-7
CDR3aa: ASTPRTGGYEQY

v_gene: TRBV12-3/TRBV12-4
j_gene: TRBJ2-1
CDR3aa: ASRGQGNNEQF

v_gene: TRBV10-1
j_gene: TRBJ1-5
CDR3aa: ASTGTGGSNQPQH

v_gene: TRBV2
j_gene: TRBJ2-7
CDR3aa: ASTFRTGSPEQY

v_gene: TRBV5-4
j_gene: TRBJ2-1
CDR3aa: ASSLGLAGGLGYNEQF

v_gene: TRBV2
j_gene: TRBJ1-5
CDR3aa: ASRGTPEPQH

v_gene: TRBV10-3
j_gene: TRBJ2-7
CDR3aa: AITAGGPQYEQY

v_gene: TRBV7-3
j_gene: TRBJ2-2
CDR3aa: ASSLIPGRGGTGELF

v_gene: TRBV6-4
j_gene: TRBJ1-5
CDR3aa: ASSREGGQPQH

v_gene: TRBV11-1
j_gene: TRBJ2-5
CDR3aa: ASSLGYRLEQETQY

v_gene: TRBV30
j_gene: TRBJ1-1
CDR3aa: AWYETGPNTEAF

v_gene: TRBV27
j_gene: TRBJ2-3
CDR3aa: ASSFRGTDTQY

v_gene: TRBV5-1
j_gene: TRBJ1-6
CDR3aa: ASSFREALSSYNSPLH

v_gene: TRBV7-6
j_gene: TRBJ2-6
CDR3aa: ASSPGGFPGANVLT

v_gene: TRBV6-5
j_gene: TRBJ2-3
CDR3aa: ASRRSSTDTQY

v_gene: TRBV3-1/TRBV3-2
j_gene: TRBJ2-3
CDR3aa: ASSRLAGGTDTQY

v_gene: TRBV18
j_gene: TRBJ2-3
CDR3aa: ASSARAGDTQY

v_gene: TRBV9
j_gene: TRBJ1-1
CDR3aa: ASSYGSDMNTEAF

v_gene: TRBV7-9
j_gene: TRBJ2-3
CDR3aa: ASGAALGTDTQY

v_gene: TRBV2
j_gene: TRBJ2-1
CDR3aa: ASTGGVQRGAEQF

v_gene: TRBV5-1
j_gene: TRBJ1-1
CDR3aa: ASSLETRGTEAF

v_gene: TRBV27
j_gene: TRBJ1-4
CDR3aa: ASSLGGAVGEKLF

v_gene: TRBV19
j_gene: TRBJ2-2
CDR3aa: ASRQGAGGELF

v_gene: TRBV5-1
j_gene: TRBJ1-5
CDR3aa: ASSLAGTGGQPQH

v_gene: TRBV2
j_gene: TRBJ1-1
CDR3aa: ASSRQGAAF

v_gene: TRBV5-1
j_gene: TRBJ1-1
CDR3aa: ASSLQTAGDTEAF

v_gene: TRBV5-1
j_gene: TRBJ2-5
CDR3aa: ASSLGGGSETQY

v_gene: TRBV27
j_gene: TRBJ2-1
CDR3aa: ASSLYRGIIYDEQF

v_gene: TRBV5-6
j_gene: TRBJ2-2
CDR3aa: ASSSGSTGELF

v_gene: TRBV15
j_gene: TRBJ2-2
CDR3aa: ATSRELSNTGELF

v_gene: TRBV5-5
j_gene: TRBJ1-5
CDR3aa: ASSSARQGSDQPQH

v_gene: TRBV2
j_gene: TRBJ2-2
CDR3aa: ASRGLAGSTGELF

v_gene: TRBV2
j_gene: TRBJ1-4
CDR3aa: ASSSQGLGEKLF

v_gene: TRBV2
j_gene: TRBJ1-5
CDR3aa: ASNRVGNQPQH

v_gene: TRBV27
j_gene: TRBJ2-7
CDR3aa: ASSRRPSGQGFYEQY

v_gene: TRBV1
j_gene: TRBJ2-7
CDR3aa: TSSTPEREVSEQY

v_gene: TRBV3-1/TRBV3-2
j_gene: TRBJ2-3
CDR3aa: ASTRQGARTDTQY

v_gene: TRBV30
j_gene: TRBJ1-3
CDR3aa: AWSQYSGNTIY

v_gene: TRBV11-3
j_gene: TRBJ1-6
CDR3aa: ASSLTGGNSPLH

v_gene: TRBV4-1
j_gene: TRBJ1-5
CDR3aa: ASSLTPQRTDNQPQH

v_gene: TRBV7-9
j_gene: TRBJ2-2
CDR3aa: ASTPLPRGTGELF

v_gene: TRBV5-4
j_gene: TRBJ1-2
CDR3aa: ASSARAPNYGYT